The 28 T cell receptor beta chains in this list originate from one sample, sequenced in a study of cytomegalovirus exposure and HLA in healthy donors. A multiplex PCR was run with 60 Vbeta primers and 13 Jbeta primers. The repertoire was sequenced with immunoSEQ multiplex PCR; TCRdb's copy has only in-frame clones and lacks some. The data hold about 150,000 clones, with around 85% observed a single time. Material for sequencing was PBMCs. The source of these receptors is a woman between 25 and 40 years old in good health and CMV-seronegative.

The chain couples TRBV28 to TRBJ1-5, with D possibly TRBD1 on 6 matching bases. CDR3 length: 16 amino acids. Deletions cut 5 bases from V and 1 base from J, with 15 bases between. Germline-derived CDR1 and CDR2 are MDHEN and SYDVKM. CDR3 protein: CASSPATGWSNQPQHF. The CDR3 coding sequence is TGTGCCAGCAGTCCCGCGACAGGTTGGAGCAATCAGCCCCAGCATTTT.

The CDR3 here is CASSIGQNNQPQHF. The CDR3, as DNA: TGTGCCAGTAGTATAGGGCAGAATAATCAGCCCCAGCATTTT. The chain has TRBV19 and TRBJ1-5, with unresolved D. This CDR3 is built from 14 residues. V dropped 1 base and J dropped 4 bases, with 8 bases sitting between them. Germline V gene data show CDR1 as LNHDA and CDR2 as SQIVND (reference sequence).

The V call is TRBV7-2, the J call TRBJ1-2; D is ambiguous. The CDR3 has 18 amino acids. From germline, CDR1 is SGHTA and CDR2 FQGNSA. V dropped 1 base and J dropped 5 bases, with 23 bases sitting between them. CDR3 bases: TGTGCCAGCAGCTTAGGGGCGCAGACCTCACTTAACTCATATGGCTACACCTTC. It is translated as CASSLGAQTSLNSYGYTF.

The rearrangement uses TRBV5-8 and TRBJ2-1, with D perhaps matching TRBD1 (5 bases). V was cut by 4 bases and J by 1 base, with 6 bases left in between. The CDR3 has 13 residues. The germline V gene has CDR1 SGHTS and CDR2 YDEGEE. CDR3 sequence: CASSRQSYNEQFF. CDR3 in DNA: TGTGCCAGCAGCCGACAGTCCTACAATGAGCAGTTCTTC.

This clone showed up just once. The chain combines TRBV7-9 with TRBJ1-2, with 8 positions matching TRBD1. There are 14 residues in the CDR3. Per the germline V gene, CDR1 is SEHNR and CDR2 is FQNEAQ (reference sequence). V lost 4 bases, J lost 5 bases, and 6 bases stayed unmatched. The CDR3 loop is CASSSRDRTYGYTF. CDR3 DNA sequence: TGTGCCAGCAGCTCGCGGGACAGGACTTATGGCTACACCTTC.

The rearrangement joins TRBV5-6 to TRBJ1-1; 8 bases fit TRBD1. V lost 0 bases to trimming and J lost 11 bases; unmatched junction nucleotides: 0. This CDR3 is built from 11 residues. The germline gives CDR1 SGHDT, CDR2 YYEEEE. CDR3 nucleotide sequence: TGTGCCAGCAGCTTGGGGACAGGGGCTTTCTTT. It codes for CASSLGTGAFF.

This chain links TRBV5-1 with TRBJ2-7, with D unresolved. The V and J ends lost 0 bases and 6 bases respectively, with 10 bases between them. CDR1 SGHRS and CDR2 YFSETQ come from the germline V gene. CDR3 length: 13 residues. CDR3 amino acids: CASSLETIGEQYF. The CDR3 region has the DNA TGCGCCAGCAGCTTGGAAACAATTGGCGAGCAGTACTTC.

The V and J genes are TRBV30 and TRBJ1-4, with no clear D. Germline CDR1 reads GTSNPN; CDR2 reads SVGIG (reference sequence). CDR3 length: 11 amino acids. Deletions cut 5 bases from V and 5 bases from J, with 6 bases between. CDR3 in DNA: TGTGCCTGGGCCCGGAATGAAAAACTGTTTTTT. It yields the protein CAWARNEKLFF.

This clone was recorded only once. The rearrangement joins TRBV5-4 to TRBJ2-7; D may be TRBD1 (5 bases). V gave up 3 bases and J gave up 6 bases, with 16 bases separating them. The CDR3 runs 14 residues. Germline lookup yields CDR1 SGHNT and CDR2 YYREEE (reference sequence). This CDR3 reads CASSSDPNGAEQYF. CDR3 DNA: TGTGCCAGCAGCTCAGACCCGAATGGGGCCGAGCAGTACTTC.

The chain combines TRBV4-1 with TRBJ1-2; TRBD1 agrees at 7 bases. Germline V lookup: CDR1 MGHRA, CDR2 YSYEKL. The CDR3 runs to 15 residues. Germline trimming cut 1 base from V and 0 bases from J; bases unmatched to any gene: 2. The CDR3 protein is CASSQVDRPNYGYTF. CDR3 DNA: TGCGCCAGCAGCCAAGTGGACAGGCCTAACTATGGCTACACCTTC.

V and J are TRBV5-1 and TRBJ1-2, with D unclear. Germline lookup yields CDR1 SGHRS and CDR2 YFSETQ. The CDR3 spans 13 residues. Trimming cost V 0 bases and J 2 bases, with 5 bases left between them. CDR3 residues: CASSLGRNYGYTF. The CDR3 coding sequence is TGCGCCAGCAGCTTGGGGAGGAACTATGGCTACACCTTC.

The CDR3: CASSHTSGASYEQYF. CDR3 nucleotides: TGTGCCAGCAGTCACACTAGCGGGGCTTCCTACGAGCAGTACTTC. V and J are TRBV6-6 and TRBJ2-7, with 10 bases aligning to TRBD2. The germline V gene encodes CDR1 MNHNY and CDR2 SVGAGI (reference sequence). The CDR3 has 15 residues. V lost 5 bases and J lost 1; bases outside the gene matches: 5.

Comment on this clone: One junction end disagrees with the germline gene, perhaps due to a read error. V is TRBV7-9 and J is TRBJ2-2, with D tentatively TRBD1 (5 bases). The CDR3 covers 15 residues. The V gene's germline CDR1 is SEHNR and CDR2 FQNEAQ (reference sequence). CDR3 in DNA: TGTTCCAGCAGCTTAAGGGGATGGAACACCGGGGAGCTGTTTTTT. Its translation is CSSSLRGWNTGELFF.

The chain combines TRBV2 with TRBJ2-2; TRBD2 agrees at 8 bases. Germline loops: CDR1 SNHLY, CDR2 FYNNEI. CDR3 size: 16 residues. V lost 4 bases and J lost 0; bases outside the gene matches: 4. This chain's CDR3 is CASSGGLGTNTGELFF. The CDR3 nucleotides read TGTGCCAGCAGTGGGGGACTAGGAACGAACACCGGGGAGCTGTTTTTT.

The chain carries TRBV19 and TRBJ1-1; 8 bases are a match to TRBD1. V lost 6 bases, J lost 1 base, and 7 bases stayed unmatched. Germline CDR1 is LNHDA and CDR2 is SQIVND (reference sequence). The CDR3 runs to 15 residues. The CDR3 bases are TGTGCCAGTAGCACTCGACAGGGGAAGAACACTGAAGCTTTCTTT. Protein product: CASSTRQGKNTEAFF.

In nucleotides, the CDR3 is TGTGCCAGCAGGGCTAACCGGGACAGGGCATATCAGCCCCAGCATTTT. This codes for CASRANRDRAYQPQHF. The chain links TRBV27 to TRBJ1-5; 9 bases are shared with TRBD1. This CDR3 is 16 amino acids long. Germline V gene lookup returns CDR1 MNHEY and CDR2 SMNVEV (reference sequence). V shed 6 bases, J shed 5 bases, and the junction held 11 bases outside the gene matches.

This sequence joins TRBV5-1 and TRBJ2-2, with TRBD1 matching over 9 bases. The V segment lost 2 bases and the J segment 6 bases; nucleotides outside the gene matches: 5. CDR1 is SGHRS, CDR2 YFSETQ, per germline. This CDR3 contains 15 residues. The CDR3 is CASSFNRGRAGELFF. The DNA of the CDR3 is TGCGCCAGCAGCTTTAACAGGGGGCGCGCCGGGGAGCTGTTTTTT.

The chain carries TRBV7-9 and TRBJ1-5; D is ambiguous. The CDR3 totals 12 residues. Germline assignment: CDR1 SEHNR and CDR2 FQNEAQ (reference sequence). With 5 bases removed from V and 3 bases from J, the gap between germline ends came to 5 bases. The CDR3 DNA sequence: TGTGCCAGCAGCGAGTACAATCAGCCCCAGCATTTT. This encodes CASSEYNQPQHF.

This chain connects TRBV7-9 to TRBJ2-7; 8 bases are a match to TRBD1. The CDR3 totals 14 residues. Trimming removed 4 bases from V and 2 bases from J; junction bases left unmatched: 4. Germline assignment: CDR1 SEHNR and CDR2 FQNEAQ (reference sequence). The CDR3, as DNA: TGTGCCAGCAGCTCCGGGACAGGTACCTACGAGCAGTACTTC. Amino acid sequence: CASSSGTGTYEQYF.

This chain links TRBV6-5 with TRBJ1-2, with TRBD1 identical over 7 bases. Looked up from germline, CDR1 is MNHEY and CDR2 is SVGAGI. V shed 2 bases and J 4 bases; nucleotides not matched to a gene: 4. The CDR3 is 14 residues long. CDR3 nucleotides: TGTGCCAGCAGTTACAGACAGGGTTCCTATGGCTACACCTTC. Translation: CASSYRQGSYGYTF.

This chain uses TRBV6-4 with TRBJ2-7; D is uncertain. V lost 0 bases and J 0 bases, leaving 15 bases between the germline ends. There are 17 residues in the CDR3. The germline CDR1 and CDR2 sequences are MRHNA and SNTAGT. Here the CDR3 DNA reads TGTGCCAGCAGTGACTCTATATGGGCAGAGAGCTCCTACGAGCAGTACTTC. Translating it yields CASSDSIWAESSYEQYF.

V usage is TRBV4-1 and J usage is TRBJ1-2; 7 nucleotides line up with TRBD1. The CDR3 has 16 residues. Trimming took 4 bases from V and 0 from J; bases not matched to a gene: 8. CDR1 and CDR2 (germline): MGHRA, YSYEKL. The CDR3 spells CASSPIAGQTNYGYTF. Here the CDR3 DNA reads TGCGCCAGCAGCCCCATAGCGGGACAGACTAACTATGGCTACACCTTC.

V is TRBV9 and J is TRBJ2-7, with 10 nucleotides matching TRBD2. The V gene's germline CDR1 is SGDLS and CDR2 YYNGEE. J gave up 4 bases and V 3 bases, and 10 bases lay outside the gene matches. This CDR3 has 16 amino acids. The CDR3 DNA reads as TGTGCCAGCAGCGCCCTAGCGGGAGCCCCGTTATACGAGCAGTACTTC. Protein: CASSALAGAPLYEQYF.

This chain uses TRBV5-1 with TRBJ1-2; the match to TRBD1 covers 8 bases. The CDR3 is 16 amino acids. CDR1 and CDR2 (germline): SGHRS, YFSETQ. V lost 1 base, J lost 1 base, and 6 bases stayed unmatched. Here the CDR3 reads CASSLRQGANNYGYTF. The CDR3 nucleotides read TGCGCCAGCAGCTTGAGGCAGGGGGCGAATAACTATGGCTACACCTTC.

In its sample, this clone was seen a few times. CDR3 sequence (DNA): TGTGCCAGCAGAGGTGGGCCGCGAGGCTACACCTTC. It codes for CASRGGPRGYTF. The rearrangement uses TRBV6-6 and TRBJ1-2; D unclear. CDR3 size: 12 residues. Looked up from germline, CDR1 is MNHNY and CDR2 is SVGAGI (reference sequence). V lost 6 bases, J lost 8 bases, and 13 bases lay in between.

The count of this clone is one. The CDR3 bases are TGCGCCAGCAGCTTGGCCGGGGGGGCAACTGAGCAGTACTTC. It translates to CASSLAGGATEQYF. The gene calls are TRBV5-1 and TRBJ2-7; the match to TRBD2 covers 8 bases. Germline CDR1 SGHRS, CDR2 YFSETQ. The CDR3 totals 14 residues. The V and J ends lost 0 bases and 7 bases, in that order; junction bases with no gene match: 6.

The chain links TRBV4-1 to TRBJ1-1; D is ambiguous. CDR3 length: 15 residues. Trimming left V 5 bases short and J 1 base short, with 14 bases between. Germline-derived CDR1 and CDR2 are MGHRA and YSYEKL. CDR3 coding DNA: TGCGCCAGCAGCAAAAGAACAGCAAAGAACACTGAAGCTTTCTTT. Amino acids: CASSKRTAKNTEAFF.

This chain uses TRBV27 with TRBJ2-4, with TRBD1 matching 9 bases. There are 13 residues in the CDR3. Germline values: CDR1 MNHEY, CDR2 SMNVEV (reference sequence). J lost 3 bases, V lost 7 bases, and 1 base had no gene match. In DNA form, the CDR3 reads TGTGCCAGCATGGGACAGGGCAAAAACATTCAGTACTTC. Its protein product is CASMGQGKNIQYF.